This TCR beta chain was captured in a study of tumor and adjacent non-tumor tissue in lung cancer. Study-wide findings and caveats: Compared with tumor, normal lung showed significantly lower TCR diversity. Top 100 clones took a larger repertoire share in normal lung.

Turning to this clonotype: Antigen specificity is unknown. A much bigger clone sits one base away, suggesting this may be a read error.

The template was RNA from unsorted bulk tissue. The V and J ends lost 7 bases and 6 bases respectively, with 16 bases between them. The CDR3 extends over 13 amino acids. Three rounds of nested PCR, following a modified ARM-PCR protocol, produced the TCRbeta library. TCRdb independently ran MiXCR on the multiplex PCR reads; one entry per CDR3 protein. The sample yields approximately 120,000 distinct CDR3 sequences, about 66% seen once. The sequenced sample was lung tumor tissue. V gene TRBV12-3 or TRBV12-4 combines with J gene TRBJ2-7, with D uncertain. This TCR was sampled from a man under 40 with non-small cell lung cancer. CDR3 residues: CASNSDTVAEQYF. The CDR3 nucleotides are TGTGCCAGCAATTCTGATACAGTAGCCGAGCAGTACTTC.